The 7 T cell receptor beta chains given below trace back to one sample, sequenced in a study of blood T cell repertoires in COVID-19 (dated by TCRdb to 2018 to 2021). The library was generated by the immunoSEQ multiplex PCR assay. Held by TCRdb, this immuneACCESS table contains in-frame sequences only and omits some clones. Under half of the omission traces to an unresolved V gene where checked; the cause of the rest is unknown. In this sample the table shows 250,000 to 300,000 clones, 86% of which occur a single time. The ten most abundant clones make up 3.6% of the sample. What was sequenced was peripheral blood. All receptors come from a man younger than 35 with active or convalescent COVID-19.

The gene calls are TRBV12-3 or TRBV12-4 and TRBJ1-6; D gene uncertain. V lost 6 bases and J lost 7, with 10 bases in between. The CDR3 has 13 amino acids. The CDR3 loop reads CASSQTRNSPLHF. The CDR3 coding sequence is TGTGCCAGCAGCCAAACAAGAAATTCACCCCTCCACTTT.

The chain has TRBV19 and TRBJ2-7; 16 bases line up with TRBD2. The CDR3 contains 17 residues. Looked up from germline, CDR1 is LNHDA and CDR2 is SQIVND (reference sequence). Germline trimming cut 6 bases from V and 4 bases from J; bases unmatched to any gene: 9. The CDR3 loop is CASRGLAGGRGLYEQYF. The DNA of the CDR3 is TGTGCCAGTAGGGGACTAGCGGGAGGGCGGGGGTTGTACGAGCAGTACTTC.

This rearrangement joins TRBV27 to TRBJ2-1; 8 bases match TRBD1. Germline trimming cut 2 bases from V and 3 bases from J; bases unmatched to any gene: 6. The CDR3 spans 16 residues. Germline V gives CDR1 MNHEY, CDR2 SMNVEV (reference sequence). CDR3 nucleotides: TGTGCCAGCAGTTTAGCCCGACAGGGGAACTACAATGAGCAGTTCTTC. Translating it yields CASSLARQGNYNEQFF.

The chain is built from TRBV7-9 and TRBJ2-7; 11 nucleotides agree with TRBD1. CDR3 size: 16 residues. Germline V lookup: CDR1 SEHNR, CDR2 FQNEAQ (reference sequence). J gave up 6 bases and V 4 bases, and 11 bases lay outside the gene matches. The CDR3 DNA follows: TGTGCCAGCAGCTCCGGGGGGACAGGGGGTCTTGGCGAGCAGTACTTC. Amino acids: CASSSGGTGGLGEQYF.

The chain couples TRBV24-1 to TRBJ2-1; weak D call: TRBD2 (7 bases). Trimming cost V 9 bases and J 4 bases, with 15 bases left between them. Germline V lookup: CDR1 KGHDR, CDR2 SFDVKD. CDR3 length: 14 residues. The DNA of the CDR3 is TGTGCCACCGGGGGGGCAGGACGGTACAATGAGCAGTTCTTC. As protein: CATGGAGRYNEQFF.

The chain recombines TRBV9 with TRBJ2-5; 10 nucleotides match TRBD2. Germline lookup yields CDR1 SGDLS and CDR2 YYNGEE. The CDR3 has 14 residues. Germline trimming cut 0 bases from V and 13 bases from J; bases unmatched to any gene: 9. In nucleotides, the CDR3 is TGTGCCAGCAGCGTAGGGCCTAGCGGGGGAACTTTGTACTTC. Protein sequence: CASSVGPSGGTLYF.

This chain connects TRBV5-4 to TRBJ2-7; 7 bases match TRBD2. Germline V gene data show CDR1 as SGHNT and CDR2 as YYREEE (reference sequence). V was clipped by 0 bases and J by 4 bases; unmatched bases: 10. CDR3 size: 16 residues. The chain's CDR3 is CASSLAGDLGGYEQYF. The CDR3 DNA sequence: TGTGCCAGCAGCTTGGCGGGCGACCTCGGGGGGTACGAGCAGTACTTC.